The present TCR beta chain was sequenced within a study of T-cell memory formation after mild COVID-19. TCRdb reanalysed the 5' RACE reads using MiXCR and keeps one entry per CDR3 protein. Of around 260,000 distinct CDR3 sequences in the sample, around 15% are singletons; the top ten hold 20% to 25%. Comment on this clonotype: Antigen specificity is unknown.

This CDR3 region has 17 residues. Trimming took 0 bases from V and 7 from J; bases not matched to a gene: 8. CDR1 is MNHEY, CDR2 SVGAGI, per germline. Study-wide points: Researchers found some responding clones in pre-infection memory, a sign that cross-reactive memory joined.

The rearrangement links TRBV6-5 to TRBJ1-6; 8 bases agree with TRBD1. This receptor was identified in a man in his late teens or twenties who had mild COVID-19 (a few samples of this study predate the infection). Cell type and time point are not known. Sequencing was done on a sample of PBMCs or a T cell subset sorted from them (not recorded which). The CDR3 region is CASSYSRQGTGNSPLHF. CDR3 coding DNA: TGTGCCAGCAGTTACTCCAGACAGGGGACTGGGAATTCACCCCTCCACTTT.